The 7 T cell receptor beta chains reported below all come from one sample, sequenced in a study of preoperative IRX-2 immunotherapy in early breast cancer. Assay used: immunoSEQ multiplex PCR; TCRdb lists only in-frame clones, some missing. The sample shows some 35,000 clones, roughly 80% of them seen only once. Specified treatment: preoperative locoregional IRX-2 cytokine immunotherapy. The sample consisted of lymph node tissue, taken after IRX-2 immunotherapy. The receptor source for this set is a human donor with breast cancer.

V and J are TRBV7-1 and TRBJ2-5; 7 positions agree with TRBD1. TRBV7-1 is classed as an ORF, of uncertain function. The CDR3 spans 14 residues. Germline trimming cut 4 bases from V and 4 bases from J; bases unmatched to any gene: 6. The CDR3 DNA reads TGTGCCAGCAGCTTCCTACAGGGGAGAGAGACCCAGTACTTC. Protein sequence: CASSFLQGRETQYF.

V is TRBV5-1 and J is TRBJ1-3, with 7 bases lining up with TRBD1. This CDR3 contains 15 residues. The V gene end was trimmed by 4 bases and the J gene end by 0 bases; junction bases not matched to a gene: 4. Germline CDR1 and CDR2: SGHRS and YFSETQ. CDR3: CASSRDRPSGNTIYF. The CDR3 coding sequence is TGCGCCAGCAGCCGGGACAGACCCTCTGGAAACACCATATATTTT. Combining the CDR3 with reference TRBV5-1 and TRBJ1-3 gives the whole variable domain KAGVTQTPRYLIKTRGQQVTLSCSPISGHRSVSWYQQTPGQGLQFLFEYFSETQRNKGNFPGRFSGRQFSNSRSEMNVSTLELGDSALYLCASSRDRPSGNTIYFGEGSWLTVV.

This chain connects TRBV30 to TRBJ2-7; TRBD1 is a possible D gene (6 bases). The CDR3 spans 12 residues. Trimming took off 2 bases at V and 6 bases at J, with 11 bases between the two ends. The germline CDR1 and CDR2 sequences are GTSNPN and SVGIG (reference sequence). CDR3: CAWSYRAGEQYF. DNA of the CDR3: TGTGCCTGGAGTTACAGGGCCGGCGAGCAGTACTTC.

The rearrangement uses TRBV19 and TRBJ2-7; 9 bases align to TRBD1. The CDR3 runs to 15 residues. Germline CDR1 is LNHDA and CDR2 is SQIVND (reference sequence). V was pared by 8 bases and J by 3 bases, with 11 bases of the junction left unmatched. Here the CDR3 DNA reads TGTGCCAGTGGCAAACCGGGACAGGGTCGCTACGAGCAGTACTTC. Translation: CASGKPGQGRYEQYF.

This clone was seen once. The CDR3 DNA reads as TGCGCCAGCAGCTGGACGGGACAGGGTGGGACAGATACGCAGTATTTT. Protein: CASSWTGQGGTDTQYF. V usage is TRBV5-1 and J usage is TRBJ2-3, with 9 bases lining up with TRBD1. This CDR3 is 16 amino acids long. With 3 bases clipped from V and 3 bases from J, the junction kept 8 bases outside the gene matches. From germline, CDR1 is SGHRS and CDR2 YFSETQ.

The rearrangement links TRBV19 to TRBJ1-2; D may be TRBD1 (6 bases). V was trimmed by 6 bases and J by 6 bases, leaving 20 bases between them. From germline, CDR1 is LNHDA and CDR2 SQIVND (reference sequence). The CDR3 covers 15 residues. The CDR3 bases are TGTGCCAGTAGCCCCACAGGGATCGGGACTCATGGCTACACCTTC. Its translation is CASSPTGIGTHGYTF.

V is TRBV6-8 and J is TRBJ1-5; TRBD1 might be the D (6 bases). V lost 6 bases and J 3 bases, leaving 12 bases between the germline ends. Germline V CDR1 and CDR2: MNHGY, SAAAGT. The CDR3 is made up of 14 amino acids. In DNA form, the CDR3 reads TGTGCCAGCAGCCTACAGGGATTCAATCAGCCCCAGCATTTT. Residues: CASSLQGFNQPQHF.